The clone carrying this TCR beta chain was seen a handful of times. Antigen unknown. This sample is drawn from a study of response to subunit inactivated influenza vaccine. TCRdb reprocessed the RT-PCR reads with MiXCR, giving one entry per CDR3 protein. The table has 530,000 or so distinct CDR3 sequences, 10% to 15% seen once. The study's findings and limits: Authors suggested seasonal influenza vaccinations each recruit few new T cells.

This specimen consisted of PBMCs from blood, obtained on the day of vaccination. This sequence originates from a man aged 45-65 years who received an inactivated influenza vaccine.

The CDR3 loop reads CASNLDRVGSPSEAFF. CDR3 DNA sequence: TGTGCCAGCAACCTTGACAGGGTTGGATCGCCCTCTGAAGCTTTCTTT. This chain joins TRBV6-2 or TRBV6-3 and TRBJ1-1, with 7 positions matching TRBD1. The germline CDR1 and CDR2 sequences are MNHEY and SVGEGT. The J segment lost 6 bases and the V segment lost 7 bases, leaving 17 bases of the junction unmatched. There are 16 residues in the CDR3.